This T cell receptor (beta chain) was sequenced in a study of blood T cell repertoires in COVID-19. Study-wide context: COVID-19 samples, acute and convalescent, were from the United States, Italy and Spain.

Trimming took 10 bases from V and 6 from J; bases not matched to a gene: 12. The CDR3 is 13 residues long. Germline V CDR1 and CDR2: SNHLY, FYNNEI. This table comes from immunoSEQ multiplex PCR, and its TCRdb copy is limited to in-frame clones, with some not included. The data contain tens of thousands of clones, 87% of them singletons. The chain links TRBV2 to TRBJ2-7; 7 bases line up with TRBD1. This clonotype was obtained from a woman of 80 years or more with COVID-19, enrolled during active disease. Sequencing was performed on peripheral blood. The CDR3 sequence: CAINGPTGSEQYF. CDR3 nucleotides: TGTGCCATCAATGGCCCGACAGGGTCCGAGCAGTACTTC. The full variable domain, rest sourced from reference TRBV2 and TRBJ2-7, is EPEVTQTPSHQVTQMGQEVILRCVPISNHLYFYWYRQILGQKVEFLVSFYNNEISEKSEIFDDQFSVERPDGSNFTLKIRSTKLEDSAMYFCAINGPTGSEQYFGPGTRLTVT.